This TCR beta chain emerged from a study of CD8+ T cells in alopecia areata. Germline V gives CDR1 SGHTA, CDR2 FQGNSA. The CDR3 consists of 14 residues. With 3 bases removed from V and 1 base from J, the gap between germline ends came to 9 bases. cDNA prepared by RNA extraction and subsequent reverse transcription served as the template for sequencing. TCRdb's copy holds only in-frame clones and misses some; the assay was immunoSEQ multiplex PCR. This table holds some 160,000 clones, 55% to 75% found once. Stated treatment: oral pan-JAK inhibitor, 5-10 mg twice daily. Broader study findings: Affected scalp, especially in alopecia totalis/universalis, had a higher clonality than normal scalp did.

A word on this clone: Its cognate antigen is unknown.

The TCR comes from a human donor with alopecia areata. The chain links TRBV7-2 to TRBJ1-1, with D uncertain. Sequenced material: CD4+ T cells sorted from blood, taken at week 4, from a patient treated with tofacitinib. The CDR3 here is CASSFGRQNTEAFF. The CDR3 DNA reads TGTGCCAGCAGCTTTGGTAGACAGAACACTGAAGCTTTCTTT. The variable domain in full, completed from reference TRBV7-2 and TRBJ1-1, reads GAGVSQSPSNKVTEKGKDVELRCDPISGHTALYWYRQSLGQGLEFLIYFQGNSAPDKSGLPSDRFSAERTGGSVSTLTIQRTQQEDSAVYLCASSFGRQNTEAFFGQGTRLTVV.